This TCR beta chain was found in a study of cytomegalovirus exposure and HLA in healthy donors. The PCR made use of 60 Vbeta and 13 Jbeta primers. Produced via immunoSEQ multiplex PCR; TCRdb's table is partial and in-frame only. The table lists 90,000 or so clones, over 70% of them singletons. The CDR3 extends over 12 amino acids. Trimming removed 4 bases at V and 6 bases at J, with 7 bases between. Germline V gene data show CDR1 as ENHRY and CDR2 as SYGVKD. This clone appeared a few times. Its antigen is still unknown. General observations from the study: Listed as cytomegalovirus-associated were approximately 160 TCR beta chains. Certain sequence variants were highly shared and formed a cluster, and this cluster was likely a sequencing artifact.

Source material: PBMCs. The clonotype comes from a woman aged 50 to 60 in good health and CMV-seropositive. This chain uses TRBV10-3 with TRBJ2-1; D not certain. The CDR3 nucleotides are TGTGCCATCAGTGCAGGAACCAATGAGCAGTTCTTC. Translating gives CAISAGTNEQFF.